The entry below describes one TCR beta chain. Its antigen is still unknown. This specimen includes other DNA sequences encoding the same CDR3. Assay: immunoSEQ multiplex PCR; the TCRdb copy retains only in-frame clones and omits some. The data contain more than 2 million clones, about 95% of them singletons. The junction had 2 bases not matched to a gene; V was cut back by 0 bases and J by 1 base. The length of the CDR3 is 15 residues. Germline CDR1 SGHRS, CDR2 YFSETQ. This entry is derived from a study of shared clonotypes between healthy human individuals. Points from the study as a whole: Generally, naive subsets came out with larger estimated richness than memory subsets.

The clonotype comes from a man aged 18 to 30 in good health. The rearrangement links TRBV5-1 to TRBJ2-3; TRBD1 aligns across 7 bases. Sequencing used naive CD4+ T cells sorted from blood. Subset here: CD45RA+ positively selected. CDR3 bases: TGCGCCAGCAGCTTGGCCACAGGGGGCACAGATACGCAGTATTTT. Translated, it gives CASSLATGGTDTQYF.